These 15 T cell receptor beta chains originate from one sample sequenced in a study of T cell repertoires in cytomegalovirus infection. Via MiXCR, TCRdb re-called the reads, giving one row per CDR3 protein. Among hundreds of thousands of distinct CDR3 sequences listed, around 24% were seen once. The sample comprised CD8+ T cells from PBMCs. Every receptor here comes from a human donor in good health (CMV status not recorded). Some clones in this sample may be carry-over from other donors' samples.

This rearrangement joins TRBV7-6 to TRBJ2-5, with 12 bases identical to TRBD1. From germline, CDR1 is SGHVS and CDR2 FNYEAQ. The length of the CDR3 is 17 residues. Germline trimming cut 6 bases from V and 4 bases from J; bases unmatched to any gene: 12. In DNA form, the CDR3 reads TGTGCCAGCAGGGACCCGGGACAGGGGGCTTTTTCAGAGACCCAGTACTTC. Its protein is CASRDPGQGAFSETQYF.

The chain links TRBV7-9 to TRBJ2-1; no firm D call. This CDR3 spans 12 amino acids. Deletions cut 7 bases from V and 5 bases from J, with 9 bases between. CDR1 is SEHNR and CDR2 is FQNEAQ in the germline V gene (reference sequence). The chain's CDR3 is CASIPEHNEQFF. In DNA, the CDR3 is TGTGCCAGCATCCCGGAGCACAATGAGCAGTTCTTC.

This clonotype was observed many times. The V and J genes are TRBV2 and TRBJ2-3; no clear D. This CDR3 is built from 13 residues. V lost 4 bases and J 3 bases, leaving 8 bases between the germline ends. Germline lookup yields CDR1 SNHLY and CDR2 FYNNEI. This CDR3 is CASSVSATDTQYF. The DNA for the CDR3 is TGTGCCAGCAGTGTGTCAGCGACAGATACGCAGTATTTT.

The table lists this clonotype with a few counts. CDR3 region: CASSLTRGASSYNEQFF. As DNA, the CDR3 is TGTGCCAGCAGCCTCACTCGGGGGGCCTCCTCCTACAATGAGCAGTTCTTC. The rearrangement uses TRBV6-2 or TRBV6-3 and TRBJ2-1, with D perhaps TRBD2 (7 bases). V lost 6 bases, J lost 0 bases, and 18 bases lay in between. CDR1 MNHEY and CDR2 SVGEGT come from the germline V gene. The CDR3 has 17 residues.

Here the CDR3 reads CASSSREGLSSYEQYF. The CDR3 nucleotides are TGTGCCAGCAGCTCCCGGGAGGGGCTCAGCTCCTACGAGCAGTACTTC. The chain carries TRBV7-8 and TRBJ2-7; TRBD2 aligns across 8 bases. The ends lost 4 bases at V and 0 bases at J; junction bases unmatched: 8. The CDR3 consists of 16 residues. CDR1 and CDR2 from the germline V gene are SGHVS and FQNEAQ.

The CDR3 DNA reads TGCGCCAGCAGCCAAGGACCGGGGCCCACTGAAGCTTTCTTT. Protein: CASSQGPGPTEAFF. The rearrangement links TRBV4-1 to TRBJ1-1, with a weak D call TRBD1 (5 bases). V was trimmed by 1 base and J by 4 bases, leaving 10 bases between them. The V gene's germline CDR1 is MGHRA and CDR2 YSYEKL. The CDR3 is 14 amino acids.

The chain employs TRBV28 and TRBJ2-3, with 9 bases identical to TRBD1. This CDR3 spans 15 amino acids. J lost 4 bases, V lost 7 bases, and 9 bases had no gene match. Germline V gene data show CDR1 as MDHEN and CDR2 as SYDVKM. The CDR3 DNA is TGTGCCAGCACCCCGGGACAGGGCAGGGCAGATACGCAGTATTTT. Translation: CASTPGQGRADTQYF. Full variable domain (missing parts from reference TRBV28 and TRBJ2-3): DVKVTQSSRYLVKRTGEKVFLECVQDMDHENMFWYRQDPGLGLRLIYFSYDVKMKEKGDIPEGYSVSREKKERFSLILESASTNQTSMYLCASTPGQGRADTQYFGPGTRLTVL.

With regard to this clonotype: This may be a read error: a much more frequent sequence differs by one nucleotide. A read error is likely, as this CDR3 ends without the conserved phenylalanine or tryptophan. The DNA is left out, because the CDR3 cannot be placed on it with certainty; the CDR3 is given as TCRdb lists it. The chain is built from TRBV12-3 or TRBV12-4 and TRBJ2-1; no check of the table's D call, TRBD1, against the DNA was made. A total of 10 residues make up the CDR3, ends included. CDR3 region: CASSLWDRVV.

In its sample, this clonotype was seen a few times. The gene calls are TRBV7-3 and TRBJ2-5; 7 bases line up with TRBD1. Per germline, CDR1 SGHTA and CDR2 FQGTGA. CDR3 length: 15 residues. V lost 2 bases to trimming and J lost 5 bases; unmatched junction nucleotides: 8. The CDR3 DNA sequence: TGTGCCAGCAGCTTAGGATTGACAGGGACCGAGACCCAGTACTTC. Residues: CASSLGLTGTETQYF.

A single count supports this clonotype. The chain joins TRBV7-6 to TRBJ2-7; TRBD1 aligns across 10 bases. Germline CDR1 SGHVS, CDR2 FNYEAQ. J gave up 12 bases and V 4 bases, and 12 bases lay outside the gene matches. The length of the CDR3 is 14 residues. CDR3 region: CASSSTGTGVRWYF. Here the CDR3 DNA reads TGTGCCAGCAGCTCCACCGGGACAGGGGTGAGATGGTACTTC. The complete variable domain, with remaining parts taken from reference TRBV7-6 and TRBJ2-7, reads GAGVSQSPRYKVTKRGQDVALRCDPISGHVSLYWYRQALGQGPEFLTYFNYEAQQDKSGLPNDRFSAERPEGSISTLTIQRTEQRDSAMYRCASSSTGTGVRWYFGPGTRLTVT.

This clonotype appeared a few times. The V and J genes are TRBV6-1 and TRBJ1-1; D unresolved. The length of the CDR3 is 14 residues. Trimming cost V 4 bases and J 8 bases, with 17 bases left between them. CDR1 and CDR2 (germline): MNHNS, SASEGT. CDR3 sequence (DNA): TGTGCCAGCAGTGGGACTGCATCATCAACCGAAGCTTTCTTT. This sequence encodes CASSGTASSTEAFF.

This clonotype was detected ten times or more. V usage is TRBV7-9 and J usage is TRBJ2-2, with D unresolved. Germline CDR1 reads SEHNR; CDR2 reads FQNEAQ (reference sequence). The CDR3 covers 18 residues. V was cut by 5 bases and J by 1 base, with 20 bases left in between. CDR3 nucleotides: TGTGCCAGCAGCCGCTCCCTCATCACGGTCGGGAACACCGGGGAGCTGTTTTTT. It encodes CASSRSLITVGNTGELFF.

The genes are TRBV28 and TRBJ2-2, with D possibly being TRBD2 (6 bases). The germline V and J ends were trimmed by 5 bases and 3 bases, with 10 bases remaining between them. Germline lookup yields CDR1 MDHEN and CDR2 SYDVKM. CDR3 size: 14 residues. This chain's CDR3 is CASSPGTHTGELFF. The CDR3 DNA reads TGTGCCAGCAGTCCCGGGACTCACACCGGGGAGCTGTTTTTT.

The gene calls are TRBV9 and TRBJ2-1, with no clear D. The CDR3 totals 9 residues. V was pared by 3 bases and J by 15 bases, with 7 bases between. From germline, CDR1 is SGDLS and CDR2 YYNGEE. CDR3 sequence reads: CASSEKGFF. The CDR3, as DNA: TGTGCCAGCAGCGAAAAGGGGTTCTTC.

This clonotype was counted at least ten times. The V gene is TRBV7-6, the J gene TRBJ2-2; D gene ambiguous. The CDR3 consists of 12 residues. Trimming took 3 bases from V and 7 from J, leaving 6 bases between them. Germline CDR1 SGHVS, CDR2 FNYEAQ. DNA of the CDR3: TGTGCCAGCAGCTTTATTTTCGGGGAGCTGTTTTTT. Its translation: CASSFIFGELFF.